This T cell receptor beta chain emerged from a study of OX40 agonist ivuxolimab in advanced cancers. This CDR3 region has 15 residues. The germline gives CDR1 MNHEY, CDR2 SVGAGI. The ends lost 5 bases at V and 9 bases at J; junction bases unmatched: 9. Clones were read by immunoSEQ multiplex PCR, and TCRdb kept only the in-frame ones, dropping some. The top ten hold 0.25% to 0.3% of the sample, which has tens of thousands of clones, roughly 84% seen once. The V and J genes are TRBV6-5 and TRBJ1-6; the match to TRBD1 covers 8 bases. This TCR derives from an adult with an advanced solid tumor such as melanoma, head and neck, liver or kidney cancer. Sequencing used CD4+ or CD8+ T cells sorted from blood, obtained in a trial of the OX40 agonist ivuxolimab. The CDR3 loop reads CASSPSGQGGSPLHF. The CDR3 DNA reads TGTGCCAGCAGTCCCTCCGGACAGGGAGGTTCACCCCTCCACTTT.